The TCR beta chain under discussion was sequenced for a study of tumor-infiltrating lymphocytes in localized non-small cell lung cancer. Whole-study results and caveats: Different pieces of the same tissue were used for each assay. T-cell fraction did not differ between immunotypes IM1 and IM2. Only some patients had TCR sequencing, depending on available tissue.

There are 15 residues in the CDR3. V shed 2 bases and J shed 1 base, with 9 bases lying between them. Germline CDR1 and CDR2: SGHDT and YYEEEE. Note on this clone: The antigen is unknown.

The method was immunoSEQ multiplex PCR; TCRdb's version includes in-frame clones alone and lacks a portion of them. This table has about 3,000 clones, less than 55% appearing once. Material for sequencing was uninvolved lung tissue not adjacent to the tumor. J is TRBJ2-2 and V is TRBV5-6, with no clear D. This sequence was found in a human donor with non-small cell lung cancer. As DNA, the CDR3 is TGTGCCAGCAGCTTTAGACCATTGAACACCGGGGAGCTGTTTTTT. Translated: CASSFRPLNTGELFF.